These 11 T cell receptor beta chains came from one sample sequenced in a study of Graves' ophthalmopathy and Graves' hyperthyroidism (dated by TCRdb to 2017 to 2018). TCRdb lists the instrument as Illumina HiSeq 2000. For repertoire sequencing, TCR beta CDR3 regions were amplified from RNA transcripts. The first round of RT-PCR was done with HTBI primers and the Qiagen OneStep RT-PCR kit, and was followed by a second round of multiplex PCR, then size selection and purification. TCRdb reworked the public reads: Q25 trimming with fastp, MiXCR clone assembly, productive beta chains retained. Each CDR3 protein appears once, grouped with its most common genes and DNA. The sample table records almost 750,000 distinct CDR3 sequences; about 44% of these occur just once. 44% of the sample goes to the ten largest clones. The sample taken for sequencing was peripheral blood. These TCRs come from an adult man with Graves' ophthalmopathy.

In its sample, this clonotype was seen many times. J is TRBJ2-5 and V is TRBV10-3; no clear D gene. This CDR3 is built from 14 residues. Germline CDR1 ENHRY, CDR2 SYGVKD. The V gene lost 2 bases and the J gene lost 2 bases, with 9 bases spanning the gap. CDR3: CAISERQAQETQYF. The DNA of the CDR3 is TGTGCCATCAGTGAGCGGCAGGCACAAGAGACCCAGTACTTC.

The CDR3 is CASSISTLGTEAFF. The CDR3 coding sequence is TGTGCCAGTAGTATATCCACGCTTGGCACTGAAGCTTTCTTT. The chain has TRBV19 and TRBJ1-1, with D hard to call. Trimming pared 2 bases from V and 4 bases from J, leaving 11 bases between. CDR1 LNHDA and CDR2 SQIVND come from the germline V gene (reference sequence). The CDR3 has 14 residues.

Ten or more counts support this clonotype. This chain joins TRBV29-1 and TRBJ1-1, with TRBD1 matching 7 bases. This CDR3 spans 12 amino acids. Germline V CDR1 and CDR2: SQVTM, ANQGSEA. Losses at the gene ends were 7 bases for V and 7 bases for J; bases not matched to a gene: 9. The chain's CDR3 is CSGSRTGIEAFF. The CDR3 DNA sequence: TGCAGCGGGAGTCGGACAGGCATTGAAGCTTTCTTT.

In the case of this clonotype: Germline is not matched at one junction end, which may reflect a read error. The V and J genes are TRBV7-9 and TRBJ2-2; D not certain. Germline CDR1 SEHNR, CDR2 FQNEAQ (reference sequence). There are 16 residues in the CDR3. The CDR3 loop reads CASRKEQSANTGELFF. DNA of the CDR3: TGCGCCAGCAGAAAGGAACAGTCAGCGAACACCGGGGAGCTGTTTTTT.

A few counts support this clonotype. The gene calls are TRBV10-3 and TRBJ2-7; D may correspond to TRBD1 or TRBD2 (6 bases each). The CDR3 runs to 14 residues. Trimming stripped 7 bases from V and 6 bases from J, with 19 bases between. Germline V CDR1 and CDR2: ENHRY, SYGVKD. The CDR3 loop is CAIKATQGTGEQYF. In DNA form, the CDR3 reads TGTGCCATCAAAGCCACCCAGGGGACTGGCGAGCAGTACTTC.

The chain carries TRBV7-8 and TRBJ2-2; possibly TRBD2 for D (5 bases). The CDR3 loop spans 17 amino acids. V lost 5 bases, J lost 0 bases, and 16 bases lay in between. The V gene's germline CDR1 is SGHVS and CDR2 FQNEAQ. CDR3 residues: CASSQDFPDSNTGELFF. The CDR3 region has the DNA TGTGCCAGCAGCCAAGATTTTCCGGACTCGAACACCGGGGAGCTGTTTTTT.

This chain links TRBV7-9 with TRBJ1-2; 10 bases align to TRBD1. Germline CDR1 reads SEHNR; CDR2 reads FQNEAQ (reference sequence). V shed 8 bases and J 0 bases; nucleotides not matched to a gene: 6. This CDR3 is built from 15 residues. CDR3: CASFGTGESNYGYTF. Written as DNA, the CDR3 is TGTGCCAGCTTTGGGACAGGGGAATCTAACTATGGCTACACCTTC.

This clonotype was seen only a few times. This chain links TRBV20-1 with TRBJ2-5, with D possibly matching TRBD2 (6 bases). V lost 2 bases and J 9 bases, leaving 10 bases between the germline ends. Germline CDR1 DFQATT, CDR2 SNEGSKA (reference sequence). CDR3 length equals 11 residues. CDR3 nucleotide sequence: TGCAGTGCTAGAATAGGGGAGGCCCAGTACTTC. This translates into CSARIGEAQYF.

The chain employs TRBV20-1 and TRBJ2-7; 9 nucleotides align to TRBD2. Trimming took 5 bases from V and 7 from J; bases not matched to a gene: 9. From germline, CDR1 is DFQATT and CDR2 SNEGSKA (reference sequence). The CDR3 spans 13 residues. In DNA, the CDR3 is TGCAGTGCTTGGACTAGCGTCACAAAGGAGCAGTACTTC. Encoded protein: CSAWTSVTKEQYF.

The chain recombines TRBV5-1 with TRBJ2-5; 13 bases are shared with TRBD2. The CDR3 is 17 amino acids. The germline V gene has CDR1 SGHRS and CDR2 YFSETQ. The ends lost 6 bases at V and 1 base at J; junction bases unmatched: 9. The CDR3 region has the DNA TGCGCCAGCACAACCCCCGGGACTAGCGGGATCCAAGAGACCCAGTACTTC. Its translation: CASTTPGTSGIQETQYF.

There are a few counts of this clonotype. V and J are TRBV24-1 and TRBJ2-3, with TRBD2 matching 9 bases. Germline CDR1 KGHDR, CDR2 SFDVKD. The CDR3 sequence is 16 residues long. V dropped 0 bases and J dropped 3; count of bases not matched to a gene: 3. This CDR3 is CATSDLSSGRTDTQYF. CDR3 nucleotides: TGTGCCACCAGTGATTTGTCCAGCGGGAGGACAGATACGCAGTATTTT.